This entry lists 3 T cell receptor beta chains sequenced from one sample in a study of blood T cell repertoires in COVID-19. Assay: immunoSEQ multiplex PCR; the TCRdb copy retains only in-frame clones and omits some. The data show fewer than 500,000 clones, roughly 80% seen once. Material for sequencing was peripheral blood. The origin of the receptors is a human donor with acute or convalescent COVID-19. The donor label of this sample is uncertain.

This chain connects TRBV7-9 to TRBJ1-3; D is unclear. V was pared by 8 bases and J by 2 bases, with 13 bases between. This CDR3 has 14 amino acids. Germline V gene data show CDR1 as SEHNR and CDR2 as FQNEAQ (reference sequence). CDR3 sequence: CASGSGFTGNTIYF. The CDR3 nucleotides are TGTGCCAGCGGTAGCGGGTTCACTGGAAACACCATATATTTT.

V usage is TRBV4-1 and J usage is TRBJ2-7; tentatively, D is TRBD1 (5 bases). V lost 4 bases and J 0 bases, leaving 16 bases between the germline ends. The germline V gene encodes CDR1 MGHRA and CDR2 YSYEKL. The CDR3 loop spans 16 amino acids. The CDR3 here is CASSPALTDPSYEQYF. For the CDR3, the DNA is TGCGCCAGCAGCCCAGCCTTGACAGATCCCTCCTACGAGCAGTACTTC.

The chain links TRBV7-8 to TRBJ1-4; no definite D call. Per the germline V gene, CDR1 is SGHVS and CDR2 is FQNEAQ. The CDR3 spans 15 residues. V lost 7 bases to trimming and J lost 8 bases, with 20 bases between them. CDR3 sequence (DNA): TGTGCCAGCACCCTTAACCCCCGAGGTTCCGAAAAACTGTTTTTT. Its translation: CASTLNPRGSEKLFF.